This T cell receptor beta chain was obtained from a study of T-cell reconstitution after alpha-beta-depleted transplantation in children (TCRdb year 2016). For the wider study: Using TCR repertoire profiling, the study followed T-cell immune reconstitution in a quantitative way in children after TCRalphabeta/CD19-depleted allogeneic hematopoietic cell transplantation.

This clonotype was observed at least ten times. Its cognate antigen has yet to be identified. Per-base qualities were not stored, and no clone one base away is much larger. Library generation was performed with PCR. Instrument on record: Illumina HiSeq 2500. TCR libraries were prepared with molecular barcoding, using unique molecular identifiers to normalize TCRbeta repertoire quantification. Using fastp at Q25 and MiXCR, TCRdb reprocessed the public reads and kept productive beta chains. When rows share a CDR3 protein, they turn into one entry using the most common DNA and genes. This sample comprises approximately 420,000 distinct CDR3 sequences, around 9.9% of them detected only once. Of the sample, approximately 5% is held by the ten largest clones. Inclusive of the bounding cysteine and phenylalanine, the CDR3 is 14 residues long. Of the read, only the CDR3 DNA is kept; its 42 bases are in frame from base 1. The junction shows trimming of 4 bases on V and 8 bases on J, plus 15 bases between the germline ends. Via the germline V gene, CDR1 is SGHRS and CDR2 YFSETQ.

The source is a human donor who donated a stem cell graft to a child with acute myeloid leukemia. The rearrangement combines TRBV5-1 with TRBJ1-4; TRBD1 is possibly the D segment (6 matching bases). The sequencing used PBMCs from the stem cell graft donor, collected from the stem cell graft. Here is the DNA: TGCGCCAGCAGCGTGGGGCAGGGGAGAGAAAAACTGTTTTTT. Its protein reads: CASSVGQGREKLFF.